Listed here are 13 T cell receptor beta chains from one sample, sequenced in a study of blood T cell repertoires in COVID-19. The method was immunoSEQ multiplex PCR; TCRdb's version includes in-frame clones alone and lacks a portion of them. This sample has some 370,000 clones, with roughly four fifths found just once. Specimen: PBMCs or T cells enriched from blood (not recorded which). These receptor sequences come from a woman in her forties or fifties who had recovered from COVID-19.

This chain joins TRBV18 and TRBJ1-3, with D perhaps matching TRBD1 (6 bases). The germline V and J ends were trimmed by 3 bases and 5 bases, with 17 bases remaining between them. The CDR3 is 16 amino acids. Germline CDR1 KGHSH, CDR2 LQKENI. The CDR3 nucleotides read TGTGCCAGCTCACCCCCCGGGACATCCTCGAGAAACACCATATATTTT. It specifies CASSPPGTSSRNTIYF. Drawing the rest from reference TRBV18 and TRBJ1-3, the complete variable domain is NAGVMQNPRHLVRRRGQEARLRCSPMKGHSHVYWYRQLPEEGLKFMVYLQKENIIDESGMPKERFSAEFPKEGPSILRIQQVVRGDSAAYFCASSPPGTSSRNTIYFGEGSWLTVV.

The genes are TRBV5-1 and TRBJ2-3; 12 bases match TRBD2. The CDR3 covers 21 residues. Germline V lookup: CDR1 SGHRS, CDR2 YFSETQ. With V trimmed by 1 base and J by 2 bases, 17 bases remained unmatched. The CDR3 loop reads CASSLPGAGTSGYRFTDTQYF. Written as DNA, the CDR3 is TGCGCCAGCAGCTTGCCAGGGGCGGGGACTAGCGGGTACCGTTTCACAGATACGCAGTATTTT.

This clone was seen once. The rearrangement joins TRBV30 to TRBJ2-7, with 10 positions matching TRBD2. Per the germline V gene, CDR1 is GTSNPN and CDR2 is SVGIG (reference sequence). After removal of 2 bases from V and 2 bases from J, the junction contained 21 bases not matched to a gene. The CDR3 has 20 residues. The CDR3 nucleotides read TGTGCCTGGAGTTCTTCAGCTAGCGGGGGTGGGGCGAGGGGGCCCTACGAGCAGTACTTC. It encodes CAWSSSASGGGARGPYEQYF.

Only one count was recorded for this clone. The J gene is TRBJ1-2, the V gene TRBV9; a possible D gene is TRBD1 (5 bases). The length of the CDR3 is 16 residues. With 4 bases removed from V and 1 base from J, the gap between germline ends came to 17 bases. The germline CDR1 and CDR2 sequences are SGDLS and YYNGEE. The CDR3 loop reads CASSSPHVGLNYGYTF. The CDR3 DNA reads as TGTGCCAGCAGCTCCCCCCACGTGGGGCTTAACTATGGCTACACCTTC.

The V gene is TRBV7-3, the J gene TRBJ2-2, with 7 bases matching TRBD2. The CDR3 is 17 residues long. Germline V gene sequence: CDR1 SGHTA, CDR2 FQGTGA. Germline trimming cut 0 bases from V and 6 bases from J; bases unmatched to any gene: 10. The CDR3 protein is CASSLTTRREKAGELFF. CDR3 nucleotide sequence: TGTGCCAGCAGCTTAACGACAAGGCGGGAGAAGGCCGGGGAGCTGTTTTTT.

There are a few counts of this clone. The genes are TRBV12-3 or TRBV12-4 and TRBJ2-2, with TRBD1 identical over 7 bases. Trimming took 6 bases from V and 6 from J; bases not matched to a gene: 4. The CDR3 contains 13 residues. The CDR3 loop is CASSNRGAGELFF. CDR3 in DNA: TGTGCCAGCAGCAACAGGGGAGCCGGGGAGCTGTTTTTT.

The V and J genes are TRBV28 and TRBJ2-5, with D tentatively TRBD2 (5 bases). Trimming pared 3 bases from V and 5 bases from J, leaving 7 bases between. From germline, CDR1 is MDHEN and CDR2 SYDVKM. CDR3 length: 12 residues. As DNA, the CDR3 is TGTGCCAGCAGTTTCGGCGGGGAGACCCAGTACTTC. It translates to CASSFGGETQYF.

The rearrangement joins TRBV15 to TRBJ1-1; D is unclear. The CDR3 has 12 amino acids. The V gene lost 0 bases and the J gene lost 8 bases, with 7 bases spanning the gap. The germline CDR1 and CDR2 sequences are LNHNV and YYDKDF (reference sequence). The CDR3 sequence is CATSREAREAFF. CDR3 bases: TGTGCCACCAGCAGAGAGGCCAGGGAAGCTTTCTTT.

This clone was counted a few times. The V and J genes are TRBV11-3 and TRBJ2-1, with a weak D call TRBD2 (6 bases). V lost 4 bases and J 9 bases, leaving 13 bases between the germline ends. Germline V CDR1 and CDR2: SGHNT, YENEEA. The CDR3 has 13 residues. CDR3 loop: CASSSTSKGEQFF. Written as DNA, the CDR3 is TGTGCCAGCAGCTCAACTAGCAAGGGTGAGCAGTTCTTC.

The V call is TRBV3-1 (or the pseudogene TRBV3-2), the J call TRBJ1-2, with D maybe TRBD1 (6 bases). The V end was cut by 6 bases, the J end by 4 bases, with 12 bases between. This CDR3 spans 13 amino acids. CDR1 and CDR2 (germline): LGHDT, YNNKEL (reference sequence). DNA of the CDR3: TGTGCCAGCAGTCCCTGGGGGCCCTATGGCTACACCTTC. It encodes CASSPWGPYGYTF.

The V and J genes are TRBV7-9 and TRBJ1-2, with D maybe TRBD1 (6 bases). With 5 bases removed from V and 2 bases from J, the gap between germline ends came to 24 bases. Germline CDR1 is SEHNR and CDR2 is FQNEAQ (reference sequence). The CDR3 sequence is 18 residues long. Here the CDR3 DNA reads TGTGCCAGCAGCAACCCCAGGGGCGGCCAGAATCCAAACTATGGCTACACCTTC. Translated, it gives CASSNPRGGQNPNYGYTF.

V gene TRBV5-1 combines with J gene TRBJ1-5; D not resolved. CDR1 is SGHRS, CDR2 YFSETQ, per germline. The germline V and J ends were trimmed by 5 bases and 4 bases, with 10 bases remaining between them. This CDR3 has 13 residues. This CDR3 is CASSPDGNQPQHF. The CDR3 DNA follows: TGCGCCAGCAGTCCCGACGGGAATCAGCCCCAGCATTTT.

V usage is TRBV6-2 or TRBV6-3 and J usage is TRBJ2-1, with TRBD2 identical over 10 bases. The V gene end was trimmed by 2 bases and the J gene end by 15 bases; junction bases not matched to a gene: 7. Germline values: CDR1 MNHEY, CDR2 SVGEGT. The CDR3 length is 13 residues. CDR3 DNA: TGTGCCAGCAGTTACGAGCTAGCGGGAGTTTTGTTCTTC. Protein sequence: CASSYELAGVLFF.